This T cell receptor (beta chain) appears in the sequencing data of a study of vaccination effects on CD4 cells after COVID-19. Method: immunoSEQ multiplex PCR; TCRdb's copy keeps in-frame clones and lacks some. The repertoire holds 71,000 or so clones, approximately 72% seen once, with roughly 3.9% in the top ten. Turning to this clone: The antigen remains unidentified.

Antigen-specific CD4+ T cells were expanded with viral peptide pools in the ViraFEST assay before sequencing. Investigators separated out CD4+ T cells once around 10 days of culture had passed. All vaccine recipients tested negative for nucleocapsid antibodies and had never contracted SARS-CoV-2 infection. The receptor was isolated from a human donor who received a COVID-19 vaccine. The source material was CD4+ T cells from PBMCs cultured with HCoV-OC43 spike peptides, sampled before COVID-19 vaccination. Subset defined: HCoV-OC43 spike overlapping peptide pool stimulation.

CDR3 nucleotides: TGCGCCAGCAGCCCCACGGCGGAAGGCACAGATACGCAGTATTTT. Amino acids: CASSPTAEGTDTQYF. V gene TRBV5-1 combines with J gene TRBJ2-3; D is uncertain. This CDR3 comprises 15 residues. Trimming took off 4 bases at V and 1 base at J, with 13 bases between the two ends. Germline CDR1 is SGHRS and CDR2 is YFSETQ.